Below are 24 T cell receptor beta chains sequenced from a single sample in a study of blood T cells in healthy people across ages. The authors ran a second PCR of about 7 to 11 cycles using a sample-barcoded 5' primer and a J-beta primer mix. TCRdb fed the 5' RACE reads into MiXCR, producing one record per CDR3 protein. The sample has fewer than 700,000 distinct CDR3 sequences, 40% to 50% seen once; the top ten hold 30%. The sample taken for sequencing was blood. The receptors derive from a man at least 80 years old in good health.

This rearrangement joins TRBV3-1 to TRBJ2-1; 10 bases match TRBD1. The CDR3 is 15 residues long. V trimming: 4 bases; J trimming: 6 bases; junction bases outside the gene matches: 6. CDR1 LGHDT and CDR2 YNNKEL come from the germline V gene (reference sequence). The CDR3, as DNA: TGTGCCAGCAGCCGAAGGACAGGGGGTGGCAATGAGCAGTTCTTC. Translating gives CASSRRTGGGNEQFF.

This clonotype was observed a few times. This chain uses TRBV20-1 with TRBJ2-5; 8 nucleotides align to TRBD2. The junction had 17 bases not matched to a gene; V was cut back by 0 bases and J by 5 bases. Germline V gene sequence: CDR1 DFQATT, CDR2 SNEGSKA (reference sequence). The CDR3 covers 18 residues. CDR3 sequence reads: CSARDESGAGVFRETQYF. The CDR3 coding sequence is TGCAGTGCTAGAGATGAGAGTGGAGCGGGAGTTTTCCGCGAGACCCAGTACTTC.

V gene TRBV7-2 combines with J gene TRBJ1-2, with D perhaps TRBD1 (6 bases). The CDR3 runs 14 residues. The V end lost 6 bases, the J end lost 4 bases, and 15 bases lay between the germline ends. The germline gives CDR1 SGHTA, CDR2 FQGNSA. This CDR3 reads CASRSDKGGYGYTF. In nucleotides, the CDR3 is TGTGCCAGCAGAAGTGATAAGGGGGGCTATGGCTACACCTTC.

About this clonotype itself: The junction departs from the called germline gene at one end, perhaps through a read error. The chain has TRBV2 and TRBJ1-1; D may be TRBD1 (6 bases). CDR3 size: 14 residues. Germline lookup yields CDR1 SNHLY and CDR2 FYNNEI. The CDR3 loop reads CVSSEIQGSTEAFF. The CDR3 region has the DNA TGTGTCAGCAGCGAAATACAGGGCAGCACTGAAGCTTTCTTT.

This clonotype has more than one count but fewer than ten. This sequence joins TRBV7-9 and TRBJ1-2; TRBD1 is a possible D gene (6 bases). V was shortened by 5 bases and J by 7 bases, with 14 bases between the two germline ends. The CDR3 extends over 13 amino acids. CDR1 SEHNR and CDR2 FQNEAQ come from the germline V gene (reference sequence). CDR3 protein: CASSRQGIGGYTF. The CDR3 DNA reads TGTGCCAGCAGCCGGCAGGGGATCGGTGGCTACACCTTC.

The sample holds many counts of this clonotype. The chain couples TRBV29-1 to TRBJ2-5; no clear D gene. Per germline, CDR1 SQVTM and CDR2 ANQGSEA. The CDR3 is made up of 14 amino acids. Trimming took 3 bases from V and 9 from J, leaving 20 bases between them. The CDR3 region has the DNA TGCAGCGTTGACAGTGGCCCTCCGCTAGGAGCCCAGTACTTC. This sequence encodes CSVDSGPPLGAQYF.

The V gene is TRBV6-2 or TRBV6-3, the J gene TRBJ2-7; D may be TRBD1 (5 bases). Trimming took 7 bases from V and 5 from J, leaving 21 bases between them. The germline V gene has CDR1 MNHEY and CDR2 SVGEGT. This CDR3 spans 15 amino acids. DNA for the CDR3: TGTGCCAGCAATCTTTTAGGGGTACAAGGAAACGAGCAGTACTTC. Translated: CASNLLGVQGNEQYF.

The chain joins TRBV28 to TRBJ1-3; a weak D match, TRBD1 (5 bases). Germline-derived CDR1 and CDR2 are MDHEN and SYDVKM. The CDR3 spans 17 residues. V dropped 6 bases and J dropped 0 bases, with 18 bases sitting between them. CDR3 region: CASSPPLGLLSGNTIYF. The CDR3 nucleotides read TGTGCCAGCAGCCCACCCCTGGGACTCCTCTCTGGAAACACCATATATTTT. Variable domain in full (rest from reference TRBV28 and TRBJ1-3): DVKVTQSSRYLVKRTGEKVFLECVQDMDHENMFWYRQDPGLGLRLIYFSYDVKMKEKGDIPEGYSVSREKKERFSLILESASTNQTSMYLCASSPPLGLLSGNTIYFGEGSWLTVV.

The chain carries TRBV5-6 and TRBJ2-5; 10 bases map to TRBD2. Germline assignment: CDR1 SGHDT and CDR2 YYEEEE. The CDR3 runs to 15 residues. Germline trimming cut 2 bases from V and 5 bases from J; bases unmatched to any gene: 6. The CDR3 sequence is CASSFKAGGGETQYF. CDR3 in DNA: TGTGCCAGCAGCTTTAAAGCGGGGGGGGGTGAGACCCAGTACTTC.

This clonotype has a handful of counts. The rearrangement links TRBV7-2 to TRBJ2-1, with D unresolved. Germline-derived CDR1 and CDR2 are SGHTA and FQGNSA. The CDR3 totals 14 residues. Trimming stripped 0 bases from V and 7 bases from J, with 10 bases between. In DNA form, the CDR3 reads TGTGCCAGCAGCTTAGCGACGGCTCTTAATGAGCAGTTCTTC. Translated, it gives CASSLATALNEQFF.

The genes are TRBV14 and TRBJ2-2, with D perhaps matching TRBD1 (6 bases). The germline V gene has CDR1 SGHDN and CDR2 FVKESK. Trimming pared 3 bases from V and 7 bases from J, leaving 9 bases between. The CDR3 is 13 residues long. The CDR3 is CASSQTRGGELFF. CDR3 coding DNA: TGTGCCAGCAGCCAGACCAGGGGCGGGGAGCTGTTTTTT.

V gene TRBV20-1 combines with J gene TRBJ2-5; 9 nucleotides agree with TRBD2. V lost 2 bases and J lost 7; bases outside the gene matches: 8. Germline lookup yields CDR1 DFQATT and CDR2 SNEGSKA (reference sequence). The CDR3 totals 14 residues. This chain's CDR3 is CSARLSGSGGTQYF. The DNA of the CDR3 is TGCAGTGCTAGACTTAGCGGGAGCGGCGGGACCCAGTACTTC.

Note on this clonotype: The germline gene is not matched at one end of the junction; a read error may be the cause. The J gene is TRBJ2-3, the V gene TRBV20-1, with a tentative D call TRBD1 (5 bases). Germline lookup yields CDR1 DFQATT and CDR2 SNEGSKA (reference sequence). The CDR3 extends over 20 amino acids. This CDR3 reads CSARDRGHGVKDQVTDMQYF. CDR3 in DNA: TGCAGTGCTAGAGATCGCGGACATGGTGTTAAGGACCAGGTCACAGATATGCAGTATTTT.

V usage is TRBV3-1 and J usage is TRBJ2-2; 7 bases map to TRBD2. The junction had 6 bases not matched to a gene; V was cut back by 4 bases and J by 4 bases. The CDR3 extends over 15 amino acids. Germline V CDR1 and CDR2: LGHDT, YNNKEL (reference sequence). CDR3 residues: CASSPGGGGTGELFF. As DNA, the CDR3 is TGTGCCAGCAGCCCCGGCGGGGGAGGCACCGGGGAGCTGTTTTTT. Variable domain in full (rest from reference TRBV3-1 and TRBJ2-2): DTAVSQTPKYLVTQMGNDKSIKCEQNLGHDTMYWYKQDSKKFLKIMFSYNNKELIINETVPNRFSPKSPDKAHLNLHINSLELGDSAVYFCASSPGGGGTGELFFGEGSRLTVL.

The chain combines TRBV4-2 with TRBJ2-2; perhaps TRBD1 as D (7 bases). This CDR3 is built from 17 residues. Germline loops: CDR1 LGHNA, CDR2 YNFKEQ. V was clipped by 5 bases and J by 5 bases, with 21 bases between them. The CDR3 nucleotides are TGTGCCAGCAGCTCCCGAGGAGGGGGCGTGCTGACCGGGGAGCTGTTTTTT. Translating gives CASSSRGGGVLTGELFF.

The rearrangement joins TRBV4-2 to TRBJ2-3, with 9 bases fitting TRBD1. The CDR3 runs to 20 residues. V lost 2 bases to trimming and J lost 4 bases; unmatched junction nucleotides: 19. CDR1 is LGHNA, CDR2 YNFKEQ, per germline. The CDR3 is CASSQPTRDRVGGGADTQYF. The CDR3 nucleotides read TGTGCCAGCAGCCAACCTACCCGGGACAGGGTTGGGGGAGGCGCAGATACGCAGTATTTT.

This clonotype was counted between two and nine times. The V gene is TRBV6-2 or TRBV6-3, the J gene TRBJ2-6; no clear D gene. The CDR3 spans 14 residues. The V gene's germline CDR1 is MNHEY and CDR2 SVGEGT. V shed 11 bases and J shed 4 bases, with 15 bases lying between them. CDR3: CAAERVSGANVLTF. In nucleotides, the CDR3 is TGTGCCGCCGAACGGGTGTCCGGGGCCAACGTCCTGACTTTC.

The J gene is TRBJ2-3, the V gene TRBV11-2, with D unresolved. Between the trimmed V and J ends, which lost 5 bases and 2 bases, there was a span of 11 bases. Germline loops: CDR1 SGHAT, CDR2 FQNNGV. The CDR3 is 14 residues long. CDR3 DNA: TGTGCCAGCAGCCCGAGTTTAAACACAGATACGCAGTATTTT. Protein: CASSPSLNTDTQYF. The full variable domain, completed using reference TRBV11-2 and TRBJ2-3, is EAGVAQSPRYKIIEKRQSVAFWCNPISGHATLYWYQQILGQGPKLLIQFQNNGVVDDSQLPKDRFSAERLKGVDSTLKIQPAKLEDSAVYLCASSPSLNTDTQYFGPGTRLTVL.

The chain recombines TRBV20-1 with TRBJ1-6; D is possibly TRBD1 (6 bases). The CDR3 spans 15 residues. From germline, CDR1 is DFQATT and CDR2 SNEGSKA (reference sequence). V was trimmed by 3 bases and J by 5 bases, leaving 14 bases between them. The CDR3, as DNA: TGCAGTGCTAGGACCTCGGGGGGCCATAATTCACCCCTCCACTTT. Protein sequence: CSARTSGGHNSPLHF.

The V gene is TRBV4-3, the J gene TRBJ2-1; a possible D gene is TRBD2 (7 bases). Trimming cost V 0 bases and J 9 bases, with 12 bases left between them. The CDR3 length is 14 residues. Germline lookup yields CDR1 LGHNA and CDR2 YSLEER. CDR3 loop: CASSQDWRGGEQFF. DNA for the CDR3: TGCGCCAGCAGCCAAGATTGGAGGGGGGGTGAGCAGTTCTTC.

This clonotype turned up a few times. This chain uses TRBV2 with TRBJ2-5; D not resolved. CDR1 is SNHLY and CDR2 is FYNNEI in the germline V gene. Trimming took 7 bases from V and 2 from J, leaving 14 bases between them. The CDR3 covers 14 residues. In DNA, the CDR3 is TGTGCCAGCATCTTGGCAGAAGAGCAAGAGACCCAGTACTTC. This gives the protein CASILAEEQETQYF.

V and J are TRBV29-1 and TRBJ2-3, with 12 bases aligning to TRBD2. The CDR3 covers 13 residues. Germline CDR1 reads SQVTM; CDR2 reads ANQGSEA. J was trimmed by 6 bases and V by 5 bases; bases with no gene match: 3. CDR3 bases: TGCAGCGTTCTAGCGGGGGGGATGGATACGCAGTATTTT. Translating gives CSVLAGGMDTQYF.

This clonotype has only a few counts. V usage is TRBV7-2 and J usage is TRBJ1-2; 9 nucleotides align to TRBD1. The CDR3 runs to 16 residues. Trimming cost V 5 bases and J 8 bases; bases outside gene matches: 15. Per germline, CDR1 SGHTA and CDR2 FQGNSA. CDR3 sequence reads: CASSLRTGTGREGYTF. In DNA form, the CDR3 reads TGTGCCAGCAGCCTAAGAACGGGGACAGGGAGAGAAGGCTACACCTTC.

The rearrangement links TRBV11-1 to TRBJ2-1, with 9 bases matching TRBD2. Germline CDR1 is SGHAT and CDR2 is FQDESV (reference sequence). Unmatched junction bases numbered 15, after V lost 5 bases and J lost 13 bases. The CDR3 totals 15 residues. The CDR3 protein is CASSPSSGSSETQFF. The CDR3 DNA is TGTGCCAGCAGCCCTAGTAGCGGGAGTTCAGAGACCCAGTTCTTC.